The sequence of this TCR beta chain was determined in a study of OX40 agonist ivuxolimab in advanced cancers. Regarding the complete study: The costimulatory receptor OX40 (CD134) was targeted by ivuxolimab, a fully human IgG2 agonistic monoclonal antibody. Intravenous ivuxolimab was administered to patients every 2 weeks at six dose levels: 0.01, 0.1, 0.3, 1.5, 3 and 10 mg/kg. Of the roughly 52 dose-escalation patients, hepatocellular carcinoma was present in around 20, melanoma in roughly 15, renal cell carcinoma in 9 and head and neck cancer in 9. In the dose-escalation cohort, over 65% of patients were male, and the mean age was around 60 years, with a range of roughly 23 to 85. Prior anti-PD-1, anti-PD-L1 or anti-CTLA-4 therapy was permitted, and 40% of dose-escalation patients had received checkpoint inhibitors. Partial responses occurred in three dose-escalation patients, of whom one had hepatocellular carcinoma and two had cutaneous melanoma. Peripheral TCRbeta sequencing was intended to test whether TCR sequence diversity was altered and clonal T-cell expansion was caused by ivuxolimab. The paper covers the monotherapy dose-escalation part of the phase I ivuxolimab trial, which included N of about 56 patients. The paper's findings and limits, for the study overall: After ivuxolimab, expanded clones were on average more numerous among CD8+ T cells than among CD4+ T cells. The antigen specificity of the clonally expanded peripheral T cells was not determined. In the 0.1-3.0 mg/kg groups, partial responders were among the patients with the lowest normalized peripheral clonal expansion, particularly in CD8+ T cells. At doses of 0.1 to 3.0 mg/kg, clonal expansion of both CD4+ and CD8+ blood T cells was observed from baseline to week 6. Low levels of normalized T-cell clonal expansion were also shown by some nonresponding patients.

Genomic DNA was isolated from the sorted cells so that the TCRbeta CDR3 region could be sequenced. TCRbeta CDR3 regions were sequenced using the immunoSEQ Assay. Sourced from immuneACCESS, this table was stored by TCRdb with only in-frame sequences that have V and J called. A share of the clones is absent; for the studies checked, an unresolved V gene accounts for under half, and the remainder has no known explanation. This sample is represented by under 90,000 clones; approximately 85% of them were singletons. The top ten clones comprise 0.2% to 0.25% of the sample. The germline V gene gives CDR1 as SGHAT and CDR2 as FQNNGV. Taken from cysteine to phenylalanine, the CDR3 has 15 residues. Only the CDR3 region is kept as DNA, spanning 45 bases read in frame from base 1. V and J are trimmed by 1 base and 5 bases, and the gene matches miss 5 bases of the junction. A word on this clone: This receptor's antigen is unknown. There are no base qualities to consult, and no much larger clone falls within one base.

Patients with autoimmune disease history or receiving systemic immunosuppression were excluded from the trial. Peripheral blood for TCR sequencing was collected from all dose cohorts at baseline, on cycle 4 day 1, and on cycle 7 day 1. Samples came from an open-label, multicenter, first-in-human phase I dose-escalation trial of ivuxolimab. Adults with locally advanced or metastatic melanoma, renal cell, hepatocellular, or head and neck squamous cell carcinoma were enrolled in the trial. Before TCR sequencing, CD4+ T cells and CD8+ T cells from peripheral blood were sorted into separate populations.

The sequence was collected from an adult with an advanced solid tumor such as melanoma, head and neck, liver or kidney cancer. Rearrangement joined TRBV11-2 to TRBJ2-1; TRBD1 agrees with 7 junctional bases. This sample comprised CD4+ or CD8+ T cells sorted from blood, obtained in a trial of the OX40 agonist ivuxolimab. The DNA reads as follows: TGTGCCAGCAGCTTAGGGGCAGGGGGAAACAATGAGCAGTTCTTC. The translation is CASSLGAGGNNEQFF.